This entry concerns a single TCR beta chain. This sample is part of a study of blood T cell repertoires in COVID-19. Across the whole study: Sources were T cells, B-cell-depleted T cells, or PBMCs; the material itself was cDNA or gDNA.

The protocol was immunoSEQ multiplex PCR, while the TCRdb copy is restricted to in-frame clones and leaves out a portion. The profile shows some 260,000 clones, about 89% of them singletons. The clonotype comes from a man aged 40-50 years who had recovered from COVID-19. What was sequenced was PBMCs or T cells enriched from blood (not recorded which).

The CDR3 DNA follows: TGTGCCAGCAGCCAAGGGGGCGGCTACGAGCAGTACTTC. Its protein is CASSQGGGYEQYF. The V gene is TRBV4-2, the J gene TRBJ2-7; D perhaps matches TRBD1 (5 bases). Germline CDR1 and CDR2: LGHNA and YNFKEQ. The CDR3 is made up of 13 amino acids. V lost 1 base and J 3 bases, leaving 7 bases between the germline ends.